A single count supports the clone carrying this TCR beta chain. With 60 Vbeta and 13 Jbeta primers, the PCR was carried out. Sequencing was performed with immunoSEQ multiplex PCR; in TCRdb, only in-frame clones are kept and a portion is missing. This table has 52,000 or so clones, about 77% appearing once. The sample belongs to a study of cytomegalovirus exposure and HLA in healthy donors. This CDR3 comprises 16 residues. Germline V gene sequence: CDR1 SGHNT, CDR2 YYREEE (reference sequence). The ends lost 0 bases at V and 1 base at J; junction bases unmatched: 0. Participants comprised healthy donors of bone marrow.

This receptor was identified in a woman in her forties in good health and CMV-seropositive. This rearrangement joins TRBV5-4 to TRBJ1-4; 10 nucleotides match TRBD1. The sample consisted of PBMCs. CDR3 nucleotides: TGTGCCAGCAGCTTGGGGGACAGGGGAACTAATGAAAAACTGTTTTTT. It yields the protein CASSLGDRGTNEKLFF.